These T cell receptor beta chains were read from a single sample in a study of beta chain features in type 1 diabetes. Sequenced by immunoSEQ multiplex PCR; TCRdb stores in-frame clones only, minus some. The table has under 550,000 clones, roughly 10% seen once. The sequencing input was naive CD4+ T cells from blood. Receptors were obtained from a woman aged 18-30 years in good health. Both conserved end residues are part of each CDR3. The order of the fields is D gene, J gene, V gene, clone size, CDR3 protein, CDR3 DNA. A D gene is named only where the DNA matches it firmly. Size tells how often a clone was seen (once, few, many) or the class of an expanded clone, and some rows leave it out.

d_call: .; j_call: TRBJ2-6; v_call: TRBV9; clone_size: .; cdr3_aa: CASSPRDAFSGANVLTF; cdr3_nt: TGTGCCAGCAGCCCCCGGGACGCCTTCTCTGGGGCCAACGTCCTGACTTTC
d_call: TRBD1; j_call: TRBJ2-5; v_call: TRBV15; clone_size: few; cdr3_aa: CATSRGSSGGETQYF; cdr3_nt: TGTGCCACCAGCAGAGGTTCGTCAGGGGGAGAGACCCAGTACTTC
d_call: TRBD2; j_call: TRBJ2-3; v_call: TRBV5-1; clone_size: few; cdr3_aa: CASSPSGLVLDTQYF; cdr3_nt: TGCGCCAGCAGCCCCTCAGGACTAGTCCTGGATACGCAGTATTTT
d_call: TRBD2; j_call: TRBJ2-1; v_call: TRBV11-2; clone_size: few; cdr3_aa: CASSLGPQGLAGREQFF; cdr3_nt: TGTGCCAGCAGCCTCGGACCCCAGGGGCTAGCGGGAAGAGAGCAGTTCTTC
d_call: .; j_call: TRBJ2-3; v_call: TRBV7-2; clone_size: few; cdr3_aa: CASSLNGYTDTQYF; cdr3_nt: TGTGCCAGCAGCTTAAACGGTTACACAGATACGCAGTATTTT
d_call: .; j_call: TRBJ1-2; v_call: TRBV16; clone_size: few; cdr3_aa: CASSQSNYGYTF; cdr3_nt: TGTGCCAGCAGCCAGAGTAACTATGGCTACACCTTC
d_call: .; j_call: TRBJ2-5; v_call: TRBV9; clone_size: .; cdr3_aa: CASSARTNQETQYF; cdr3_nt: TGTGCCAGCAGCGCACGGACTAACCAAGAGACCCAGTACTTC
d_call: .; j_call: TRBJ1-5; v_call: TRBV19; clone_size: .; cdr3_aa: CASSRINSNQPQHF; cdr3_nt: TGTGCCAGTAGCAGGATCAATAGCAATCAGCCCCAGCATTTT
d_call: TRBD1; j_call: TRBJ2-7; v_call: TRBV25-1; clone_size: .; cdr3_aa: CASSEAGTGNYEQYF; cdr3_nt: TGTGCCAGCAGTGAAGCTGGGACAGGGAACTACGAGCAGTACTTC
d_call: .; j_call: TRBJ1-3; v_call: TRBV7-9; clone_size: .; cdr3_aa: CASSPPGSGWTIYF; cdr3_nt: TGTGCCAGCAGCCCTCCAGGCTCTGGATGGACCATATATTTT
d_call: .; j_call: TRBJ2-7; v_call: TRBV2; clone_size: few; cdr3_aa: CASGTGEVSYEQYF; cdr3_nt: TGTGCCAGCGGTACGGGAGAGGTATCCTACGAGCAGTACTTC
d_call: .; j_call: TRBJ1-2; v_call: TRBV6-5; clone_size: .; cdr3_aa: CASSRTVQSHGYTF; cdr3_nt: TGTGCCAGCAGTCGGACAGTCCAAAGCCATGGCTACACCTTC
d_call: TRBD2; j_call: TRBJ2-3; v_call: TRBV6-5; clone_size: few; cdr3_aa: CASSYGRGAGTDTQYF; cdr3_nt: TGTGCCAGCAGTTACGGGCGGGGGGCTGGCACAGATACGCAGTATTTT
d_call: TRBD1; j_call: TRBJ2-4; v_call: TRBV7-9; clone_size: few; cdr3_aa: CASSTEPSGGASIQYF; cdr3_nt: TGTGCCAGCAGCACAGAACCCTCAGGGGGTGCTAGCATTCAGTACTTC
d_call: TRBD1; j_call: TRBJ1-2; v_call: TRBV18; clone_size: few; cdr3_aa: CASSPGSTGAGYGYTF; cdr3_nt: TGTGCCAGCTCACCGGGGTCGACAGGGGCTGGCTATGGCTACACCTTC
d_call: TRBD2; j_call: TRBJ2-5; v_call: TRBV29-1; clone_size: .; cdr3_aa: CSVALAGGPKTQYF; cdr3_nt: TGCAGCGTTGCCCTAGCGGGGGGGCCGAAGACCCAGTACTTC
d_call: .; j_call: TRBJ2-3; v_call: TRBV6-1; clone_size: .; cdr3_aa: CASSEVPNRRDTQYF; cdr3_nt: TGTGCCAGCAGTGAAGTTCCAAACAGGCGAGATACGCAGTATTTT
d_call: .; j_call: TRBJ2-1; v_call: TRBV28; clone_size: few; cdr3_aa: CASSLPRGEQFF; cdr3_nt: TGTGCCAGCAGTTTACCCAGAGGTGAGCAGTTCTTC
d_call: .; j_call: TRBJ2-1; v_call: TRBV14; clone_size: few; cdr3_aa: CASSLLGFGSYNEQFF; cdr3_nt: TGTGCCAGCAGCCTTTTGGGGTTTGGGTCCTACAATGAGCAGTTCTTC
d_call: TRBD2; j_call: TRBJ2-7; v_call: TRBV9; clone_size: .; cdr3_aa: CASSGITLAGEASYEQYF; cdr3_nt: TGTGCCAGCAGCGGGATAACCTTAGCGGGAGAGGCAAGCTACGAGCAGTACTTC
d_call: .; j_call: TRBJ1-2; v_call: TRBV27; clone_size: .; cdr3_aa: CASSSTSNYGYTF; cdr3_nt: TGTGCCAGCAGTTCGACATCAAACTATGGCTACACCTTC
d_call: .; j_call: TRBJ2-7; v_call: TRBV27; clone_size: few; cdr3_aa: CASRGTGSSYEQYF; cdr3_nt: TGTGCCAGCAGGGGAACAGGGTCGTCCTACGAGCAGTACTTC
d_call: TRBD1; j_call: TRBJ2-1; v_call: TRBV19; clone_size: .; cdr3_aa: CASSLTGVNEQFF; cdr3_nt: TGTGCCAGTAGTCTCACAGGGGTCAATGAGCAGTTCTTC
d_call: .; j_call: TRBJ1-2; v_call: TRBV4-3; clone_size: few; cdr3_aa: CASRPDPGAYGYTF; cdr3_nt: TGCGCCAGCAGACCGGACCCAGGAGCCTATGGCTACACCTTC
d_call: .; j_call: TRBJ2-3; v_call: TRBV30; clone_size: .; cdr3_aa: CAWSGSSTDTQYF; cdr3_nt: TGTGCCTGGAGCGGGAGTAGCACAGATACGCAGTATTTT
d_call: .; j_call: TRBJ1-1; v_call: TRBV29-1; clone_size: few; cdr3_aa: CSVADSPTEAFF; cdr3_nt: TGCAGCGTCGCCGACAGTCCCACTGAAGCTTTCTTT
d_call: .; j_call: TRBJ2-4; v_call: TRBV6-6; clone_size: .; cdr3_aa: CASRGDGYKNIQYF; cdr3_nt: TGTGCCAGCAGGGGGGACGGGTACAAAAACATTCAGTACTTC
d_call: .; j_call: TRBJ2-5; v_call: TRBV15; clone_size: .; cdr3_aa: CATSRDRATQTQYF; cdr3_nt: TGTGCCACCAGCAGAGATCGGGCAACGCAGACCCAGTACTTC